The present TCR beta chain was sequenced within a study of blood T cell repertoires in COVID-19. Looking at the study overall: Acute and convalescent COVID-19 specimens originated in the United States, Italy and Spain. T cells, B-cell-depleted T cells, or PBMCs supplied cDNA or gDNA.

In the study's own analysis: From reference gene primer amplification, estimates of nucleated cell counts were derived. Only in-frame clones appear in the TCRdb table, and some are missing; sequencing was by immunoSEQ multiplex PCR. Clone size and the V and J calls come from that table; the DNA yielded D and trimming. Among over 45,000 clones listed, 65% to 85% were seen once. Trimming cost V 7 bases and J 0 bases, with 17 bases left between them. CDR1 MNHNY and CDR2 SVGAGI come from the germline V gene (reference sequence). The CDR3 has 16 amino acids. The receptor comes from a human donor with active or convalescent COVID-19. The donor label of this sample is uncertain. The sample consisted of peripheral blood. The chain couples TRBV6-6 to TRBJ2-3; D is unclear. CDR3 sequence: CASTSRHGASTDTQYF. DNA for the CDR3: TGTGCCAGCACCTCCCGGCACGGAGCTAGCACAGATACGCAGTATTTT.